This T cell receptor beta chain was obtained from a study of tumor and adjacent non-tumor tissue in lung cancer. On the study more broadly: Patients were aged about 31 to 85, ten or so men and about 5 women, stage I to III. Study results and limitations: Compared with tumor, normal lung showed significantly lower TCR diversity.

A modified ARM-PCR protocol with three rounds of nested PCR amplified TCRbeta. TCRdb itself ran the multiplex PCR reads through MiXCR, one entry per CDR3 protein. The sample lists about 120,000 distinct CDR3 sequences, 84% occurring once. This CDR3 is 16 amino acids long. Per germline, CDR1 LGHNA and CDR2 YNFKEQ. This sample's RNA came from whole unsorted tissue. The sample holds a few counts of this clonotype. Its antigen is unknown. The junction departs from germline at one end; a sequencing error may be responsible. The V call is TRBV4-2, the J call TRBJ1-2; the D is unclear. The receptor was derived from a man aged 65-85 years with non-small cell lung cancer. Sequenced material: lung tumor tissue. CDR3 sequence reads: CASSQDLSRTNYGYTF. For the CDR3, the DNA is TGTGCCAGCAGCCAAGATTTGAGCAGGACCAACTATGGCTATACCTTC.